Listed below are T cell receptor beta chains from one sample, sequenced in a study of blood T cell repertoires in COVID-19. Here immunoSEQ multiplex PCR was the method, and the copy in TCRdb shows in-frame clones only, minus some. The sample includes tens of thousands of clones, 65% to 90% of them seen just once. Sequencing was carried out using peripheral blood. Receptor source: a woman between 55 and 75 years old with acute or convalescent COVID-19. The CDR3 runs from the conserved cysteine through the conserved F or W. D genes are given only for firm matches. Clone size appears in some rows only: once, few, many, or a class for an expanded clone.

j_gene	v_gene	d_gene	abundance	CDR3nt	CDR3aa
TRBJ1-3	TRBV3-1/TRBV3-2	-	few	TGTGCCAGCAGCCAAGATTGGAGGAACACCATATATTTT	CASSQDWRNTIYF
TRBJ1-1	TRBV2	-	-	TGTGCCAGCAGTGCCGTACAGTTTGTTACTGAAGCTTTCTTT	CASSAVQFVTEAFF
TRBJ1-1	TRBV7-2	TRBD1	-	TGTGCCAGCAGACCATATACAGGGGAGGAAGCTTTCTTT	CASRPYTGEEAFF
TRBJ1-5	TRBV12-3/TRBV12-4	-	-	TGTGCCAGTCGAACAGGAGCCTCGCCCCAGCATTTT	CASRTGASPQHF
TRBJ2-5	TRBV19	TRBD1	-	TGTGCCAGTAGCGATGGGACAGCAGCATTCCAAGAGACCCAGTACTTC	CASSDGTAAFQETQYF
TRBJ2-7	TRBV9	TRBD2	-	TGTGCCAGCAGCGTAGCGGCGGGAGGGAACGAGCAGTACTTC	CASSVAAGGNEQYF
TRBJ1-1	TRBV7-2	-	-	TGTGCCAGCAGCTTTCTGGGAGGGAACACTGAAGCTTTCTTT	CASSFLGGNTEAFF
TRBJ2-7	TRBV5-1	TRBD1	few	TGCGCCAGCAGCTTGGCGGCAGGGGGTACCTACGAGCAGTACTTC	CASSLAAGGTYEQYF
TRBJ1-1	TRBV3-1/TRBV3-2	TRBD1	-	TGTGCCAGCAGCCCGGGACAGGAGGACACTGAAGCTTTCTTT	CASSPGQEDTEAFF
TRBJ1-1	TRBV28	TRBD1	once	TGTGCCAGCAGTTACCCGAGGGGGCCCACTGAAGCTTTCTTT	CASSYPRGPTEAFF
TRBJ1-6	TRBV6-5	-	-	TGTGCCAGCACCCCCAACAGGGATTCACCCCTCCACTTT	CASTPNRDSPLHF
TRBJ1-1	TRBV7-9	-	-	TGTGCCAGCAGCTTAGTAGCTCTGATCACTGAAGCTTTCTTT	CASSLVALITEAFF
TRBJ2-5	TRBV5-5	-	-	TGTGCCAGCAGCCCACTGAGGGGGATGGAGACCCAGTACTTC	CASSPLRGMETQYF
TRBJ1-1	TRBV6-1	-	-	TGTGCCAGCAGTGACCCGGGGTTAAACACTGAAGCTTTCTTT	CASSDPGLNTEAFF
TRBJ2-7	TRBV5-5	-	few	TGTGCCAGCAGAGCCGAAAGATTGGGGGCCGGCGAGCAGTACTTC	CASRAERLGAGEQYF
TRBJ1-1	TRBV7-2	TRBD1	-	TGTGCCAGCAGCTTACAAGGGGGCGGAGTGAACACTGAAGCTTTCTTT	CASSLQGGGVNTEAFF
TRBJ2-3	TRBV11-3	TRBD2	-	TGTGCCAGCAGGCAGACTAGCGGGACAATTACAGATACGCAGTATTTT	CASRQTSGTITDTQYF
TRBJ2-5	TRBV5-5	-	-	TGTGCCAGCAGCTTGGGTGACGGGGAGACCCAGTACTTC	CASSLGDGETQYF
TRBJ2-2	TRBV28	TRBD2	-	TGTGCCAGCAGAATAGCGGGGGGCGCCGGGGAGCTGTTTTTT	CASRIAGGAGELFF
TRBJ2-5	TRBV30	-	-	TGTGCCTGGAGTGTACTTGGTGAGAAACTAGGAGAGACCCAGTACTTC	CAWSVLGEKLGETQYF
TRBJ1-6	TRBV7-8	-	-	TGTGCCAGCAGCAGTACACGCTTGGGCAATTCACCCCTCCACTTT	CASSSTRLGNSPLHF
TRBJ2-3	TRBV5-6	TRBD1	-	TGTGCCAGCAGCTTCCCGGGACAGGGGGGTAGCACAGATACGCAGTATTTT	CASSFPGQGGSTDTQYF
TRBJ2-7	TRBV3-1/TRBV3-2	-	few	TGTGCCAGCAGCCGAGAGGGACAAGGGTACGAGCAGTACTTC	CASSREGQGYEQYF
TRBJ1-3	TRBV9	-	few	TGTGCCAGCAGCGTAAGCCTCCGGGGAGAGGGAAACACCATATATTTT	CASSVSLRGEGNTIYF
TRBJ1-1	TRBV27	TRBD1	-	TGTGCCAGCAGACTCTTGGAGGGGGCCGTAACCGCTTTCTTT	CASRLLEGAVTAFF
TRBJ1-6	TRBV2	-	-	TGTGCTACCGGGGCTGGGAGGCCCTATAATTCACCCCTCCACTTT	CATGAGRPYNSPLHF
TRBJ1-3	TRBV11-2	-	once	TGTGCCAGCAGCTTAAGCACCGCGGGAGCTGGAAACACCATATATTTT	CASSLSTAGAGNTIYF
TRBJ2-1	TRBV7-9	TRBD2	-	TGTGCCAGCAGACACTCTCTGGGGACTAGCGGGAGTTCGGATGAGCAGTTCTTC	CASRHSLGTSGSSDEQFF
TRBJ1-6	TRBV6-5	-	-	TGTGCCAGCACCAGGAGGGCGGCATCACCCCTCCACTTT	CASTRRAASPLHF
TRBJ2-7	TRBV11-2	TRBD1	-	TGTGCCAGCAGCTTAGTCCGGACAGGGCGCTCGGGCGAGCAGTACTTC	CASSLVRTGRSGEQYF
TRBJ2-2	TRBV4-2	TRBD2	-	TGTGCCAGCAGCCCGGGGAGCGGGAGGAACACCGGGGAGCTGTTTTTT	CASSPGSGRNTGELFF
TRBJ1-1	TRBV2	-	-	TGTGCCAGCGCTCTAGGAAGGGGCACTGAAGCTTTCTTT	CASALGRGTEAFF
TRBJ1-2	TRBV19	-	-	TGTGCCAGTAGTATGGCACCCGGGACTTATGGCTACACCTTC	CASSMAPGTYGYTF
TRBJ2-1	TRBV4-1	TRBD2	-	TGCGCCAGCAGCCAAGGGACGGGGACTAGTATGCATGAGCAGTTCTTC	CASSQGTGTSMHEQFF
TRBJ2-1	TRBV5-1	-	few	TGCGCCAGCAGCTCCGGGGCAGGGAGGTCCTACAATGAGCAGTTCTTC	CASSSGAGRSYNEQFF
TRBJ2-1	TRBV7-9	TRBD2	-	TGTGCCAGCAGCTTCGAACTAGCGGGTAGCTCCTACAATGAGCAGTTCTTC	CASSFELAGSSYNEQFF
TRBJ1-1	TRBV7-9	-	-	TGTGCCAGCAGCCGGGGAGGCACTGAAGCTTTCTTT	CASSRGGTEAFF
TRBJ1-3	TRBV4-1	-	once	TGCGCCAGCAGCCAAGCACCGGGGGGGCTCCCGGTCACCATATATTTT	CASSQAPGGLPVTIYF
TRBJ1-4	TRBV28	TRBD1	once	TGTGCCAGCAGTTTACAGGGGGCTTGGAATGAAAAACTGTTTTTT	CASSLQGAWNEKLFF
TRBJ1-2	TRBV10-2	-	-	TGCGCCAGCCTTAGCAGCAATGGCTACACCTTC	CASLSSNGYTF
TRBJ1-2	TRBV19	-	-	TGTGCCAGTAGCCGCAAGGAGCTGCCCTATTACTATGGCTACACCTTC	CASSRKELPYYYGYTF
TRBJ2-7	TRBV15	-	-	TGTGCCACCAGCAGGCAGGGCTGGGGCGAGCAGTACTTC	CATSRQGWGEQYF
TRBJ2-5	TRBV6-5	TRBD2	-	TGTGCCAGCAGACCCGTATTGGGGGGGCAAGAGACCCAGTACTTC	CASRPVLGGQETQYF
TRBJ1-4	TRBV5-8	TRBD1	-	TGTGCCAGCAGCCCCCGACAGGGCGCATTTGCTAATGAAAAACTGTTTTTT	CASSPRQGAFANEKLFF
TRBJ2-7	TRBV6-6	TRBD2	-	TGTGCCAGCAGCCCGACTAGCGGGCCCTACGAGCAGTACTTC	CASSPTSGPYEQYF
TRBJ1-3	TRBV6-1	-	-	TGTGCCAGCAGTGAAGTGTTAGCGTGGAGTGGCTCTGGAAACACCATATATTTT	CASSEVLAWSGSGNTIYF
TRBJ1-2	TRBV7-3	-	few	TGTGCCAGCAGCTTAACCCCGCGAGCAGGGAAAGATGGCTACACCTTC	CASSLTPRAGKDGYTF
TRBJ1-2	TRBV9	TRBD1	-	TGTGCCAGCAGCGTAGTTGGGACAGTTACCTATGGCTACACCTTC	CASSVVGTVTYGYTF
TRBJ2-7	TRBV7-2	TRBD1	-	TGTGCCAGCAGCCGCGGACAGGGGGTCCACGAGCAGTACTTC	CASSRGQGVHEQYF
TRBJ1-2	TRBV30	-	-	TGTGCCTGGAGTGCAGGGGTCGGCTACACCTTC	CAWSAGVGYTF
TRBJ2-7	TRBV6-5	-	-	TGTGCCAGCAGTTACTTCGGACAGACCTACGAGCAGTACTTC	CASSYFGQTYEQYF
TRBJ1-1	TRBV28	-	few	TGTGCCAGCAGTGACCGGGACTGGGATCTTGAAGCTTTCTTT	CASSDRDWDLEAFF
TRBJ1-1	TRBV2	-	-	TGTGCCAGCGACCGACAGAACACTGAAGCTTTCTTT	CASDRQNTEAFF
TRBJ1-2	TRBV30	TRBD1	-	TGTGCCTGGGCCCGGGACAGGGCGAACTATGGCTACACCTTC	CAWARDRANYGYTF
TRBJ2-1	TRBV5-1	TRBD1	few	TGCGCCAGCAGCTACGACAGGGGGCTTGCGAATGAGCAGTTCTTC	CASSYDRGLANEQFF
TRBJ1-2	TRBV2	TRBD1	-	TGTGCCAGCAGAGTCGGACAGGGCTATGGCTACACCTTC	CASRVGQGYGYTF
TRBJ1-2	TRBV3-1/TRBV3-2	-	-	TGTGCCAGCAGCCAGGCAGGGAATGGCTACACCTTC	CASSQAGNGYTF
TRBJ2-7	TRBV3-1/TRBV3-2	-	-	TGTGCCAGCAGCCGAGGCCTCTACGAGCAGTACTTC	CASSRGLYEQYF
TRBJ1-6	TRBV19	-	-	TGTGCCAGTAGTCCAATAGGCAGGGGCGATAATTCACCCCTCCACTTT	CASSPIGRGDNSPLHF